This T cell receptor (beta chain) came from a study of T cell changes during pregnancy in multiple sclerosis. The repertoire was sequenced with immunoSEQ multiplex PCR; TCRdb's copy has only in-frame clones and lacks some. The sample has roughly 80,000 clones, 93% seen once. The CDR3 runs 13 residues. Germline V gene sequence: CDR1 SGHNT, CDR2 YENEEA. Trimming removed 5 bases from V and 9 bases from J; junction bases left unmatched: 5. This TCR derives from a female donor with multiple sclerosis, enrolled in a pregnancy study. Sequences were derived from peripheral blood, sampled in the second trimester of pregnancy. The J gene is TRBJ2-4, the V gene TRBV11-3; 9 bases match TRBD1. CDR3 in DNA: TGTGCCAGCAGCCCACCGGGACAGGGCATTCAGTACTTC. Translated: CASSPPGQGIQYF.